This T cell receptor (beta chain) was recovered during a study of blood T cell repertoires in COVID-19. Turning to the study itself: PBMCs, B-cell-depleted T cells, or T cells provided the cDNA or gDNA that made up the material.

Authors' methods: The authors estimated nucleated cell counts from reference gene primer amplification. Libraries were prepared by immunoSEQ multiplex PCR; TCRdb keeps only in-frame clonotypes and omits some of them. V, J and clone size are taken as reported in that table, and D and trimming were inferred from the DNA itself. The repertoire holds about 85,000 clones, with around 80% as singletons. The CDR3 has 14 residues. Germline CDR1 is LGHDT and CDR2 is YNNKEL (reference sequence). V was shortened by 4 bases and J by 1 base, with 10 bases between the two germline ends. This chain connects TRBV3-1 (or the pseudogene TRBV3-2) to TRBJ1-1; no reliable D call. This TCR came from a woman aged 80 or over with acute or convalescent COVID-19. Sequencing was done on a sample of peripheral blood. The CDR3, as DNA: TGTGCCAGCAGCCTTATGGAGCAGAACACTGAAGCTTTCTTT. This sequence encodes CASSLMEQNTEAFF.